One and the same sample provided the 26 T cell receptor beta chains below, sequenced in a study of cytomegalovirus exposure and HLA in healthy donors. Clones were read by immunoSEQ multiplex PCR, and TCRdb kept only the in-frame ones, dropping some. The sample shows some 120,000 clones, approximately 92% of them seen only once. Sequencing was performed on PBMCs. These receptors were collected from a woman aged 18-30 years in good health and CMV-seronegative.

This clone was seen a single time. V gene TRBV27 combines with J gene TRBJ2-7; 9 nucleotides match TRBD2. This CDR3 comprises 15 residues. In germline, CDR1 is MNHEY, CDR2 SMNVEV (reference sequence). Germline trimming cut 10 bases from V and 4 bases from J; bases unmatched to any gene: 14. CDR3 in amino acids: CATRKGGLAAYEQYF. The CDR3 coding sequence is TGTGCCACCAGAAAAGGGGGACTAGCAGCATACGAGCAGTACTTC.

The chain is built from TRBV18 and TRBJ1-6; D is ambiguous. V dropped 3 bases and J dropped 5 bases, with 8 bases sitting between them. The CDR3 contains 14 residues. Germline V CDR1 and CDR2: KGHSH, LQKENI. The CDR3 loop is CASSPRRDNSPLHF. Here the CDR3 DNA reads TGTGCCAGCTCACCGAGACGGGATAATTCACCCCTCCACTTT.

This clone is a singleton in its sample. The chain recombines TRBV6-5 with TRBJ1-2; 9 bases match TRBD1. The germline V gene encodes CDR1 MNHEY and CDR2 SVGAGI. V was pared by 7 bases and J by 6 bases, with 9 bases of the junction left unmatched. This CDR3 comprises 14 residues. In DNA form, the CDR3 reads TGTGCCAGCACCAACGCACAGGGGGCAGATGGCTACACCTTC. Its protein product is CASTNAQGADGYTF.

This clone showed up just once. The CDR3 protein is CASSPISAGTYGYTF. The DNA of the CDR3 is TGTGCCAGCAGTCCTATTTCTGCAGGAACGTATGGCTACACCTTC. The chain has TRBV28 and TRBJ1-2, with no clear D. Germline CDR1 is MDHEN and CDR2 is SYDVKM. This CDR3 is 15 amino acids long. Between the trimmed V and J ends, which lost 5 bases and 5 bases, there was a span of 18 bases.

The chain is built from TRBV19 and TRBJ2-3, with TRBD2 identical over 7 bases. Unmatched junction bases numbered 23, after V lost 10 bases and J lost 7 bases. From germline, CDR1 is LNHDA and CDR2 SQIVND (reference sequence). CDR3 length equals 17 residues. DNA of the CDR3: TGTGCCACCCACCGGGAGGTTATGGGCGGAGGATTATATACGCAGTATTTT. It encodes CATHREVMGGGLYTQYF.

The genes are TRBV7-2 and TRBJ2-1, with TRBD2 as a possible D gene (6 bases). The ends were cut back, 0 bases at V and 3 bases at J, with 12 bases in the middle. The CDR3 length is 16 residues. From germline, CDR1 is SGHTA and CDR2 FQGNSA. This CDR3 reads CASSLAGGSIYNEQFF. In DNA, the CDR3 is TGTGCCAGCAGCTTAGCGGGGGGATCTATCTACAATGAGCAGTTCTTC. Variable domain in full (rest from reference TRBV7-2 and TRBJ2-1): GAGVSQSPSNKVTEKGKDVELRCDPISGHTALYWYRQSLGQGLEFLIYFQGNSAPDKSGLPSDRFSAERTGGSVSTLTIQRTQQEDSAVYLCASSLAGGSIYNEQFFGPGTRLTVL.

The CDR3 loop reads CAISESTGSNEKLFF. CDR3 coding DNA: TGTGCCATCAGTGAGAGCACGGGTTCTAATGAAAAACTGTTTTTT. The rearrangement uses TRBV10-3 and TRBJ1-4; D unresolved. The CDR3 loop spans 15 amino acids. CDR1 is ENHRY and CDR2 is SYGVKD in the germline V gene. V was cut by 2 bases and J by 3 bases, with 10 bases left in between.

DNA of the CDR3: TGCGCCAGCAGCGGACTAGCGGGGCTCAGCTCCTACAATGAGCAGTTCTTC. Its translation: CASSGLAGLSSYNEQFF. The J gene is TRBJ2-1, the V gene TRBV10-1; 12 bases are shared with TRBD2. V trimming: 6 bases; J trimming: 0 bases; junction bases outside the gene matches: 6. This CDR3 has 17 amino acids. CDR1 is WNHNN and CDR2 is SYGVQD in the germline V gene (reference sequence).

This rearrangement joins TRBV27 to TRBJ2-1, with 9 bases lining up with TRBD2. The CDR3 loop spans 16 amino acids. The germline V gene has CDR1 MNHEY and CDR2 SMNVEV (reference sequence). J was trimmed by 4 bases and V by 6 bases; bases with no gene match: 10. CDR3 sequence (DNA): TGTGCCAGCAGGCGATTAGCGGGAGTTATTTACAATGAGCAGTTCTTC. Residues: CASRRLAGVIYNEQFF.

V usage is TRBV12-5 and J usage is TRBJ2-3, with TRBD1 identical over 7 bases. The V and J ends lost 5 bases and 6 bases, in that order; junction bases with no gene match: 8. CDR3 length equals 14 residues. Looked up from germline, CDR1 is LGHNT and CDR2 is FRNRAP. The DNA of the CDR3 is TGTGCTAGTGGTAGACAGGGTTTGTCCGATACGCAGTATTTT. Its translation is CASGRQGLSDTQYF. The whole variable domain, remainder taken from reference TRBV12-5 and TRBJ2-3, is DARVTQTPRHKVTEMGQEVTMRCQPILGHNTVFWYRQTMMQGLELLAYFRNRAPLDDSGMPKDRFSAEMPDATLATLKIQPSEPRDSAVYFCASGRQGLSDTQYFGPGTRLTVL.

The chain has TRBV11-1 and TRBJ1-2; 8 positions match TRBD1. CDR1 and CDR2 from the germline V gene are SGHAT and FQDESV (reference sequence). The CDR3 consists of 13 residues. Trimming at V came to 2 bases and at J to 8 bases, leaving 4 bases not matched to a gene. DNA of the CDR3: TGTGCCAGCAGCTTACCTCGACAGGGGGGCTACACCTTC. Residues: CASSLPRQGGYTF.

The CDR3 sequence: CASTPIVGGEQYF. The CDR3 DNA sequence: TGTGCCAGCACGCCCATAGTGGGAGGCGAGCAGTACTTC. The J gene is TRBJ2-7, the V gene TRBV7-9; possible D gene TRBD2, 6 bases. The V and J ends lost 7 bases and 6 bases respectively, with 16 bases between them. Germline V gene lookup returns CDR1 SEHNR and CDR2 FQNEAQ (reference sequence). This CDR3 has 13 residues.

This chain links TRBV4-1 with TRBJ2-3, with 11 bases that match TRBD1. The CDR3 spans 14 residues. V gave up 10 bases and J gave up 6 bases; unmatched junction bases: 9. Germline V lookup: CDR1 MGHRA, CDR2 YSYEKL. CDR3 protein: CATQPGTGGDTQYF. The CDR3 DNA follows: TGCGCCACCCAGCCCGGGACAGGGGGGGATACGCAGTATTTT.

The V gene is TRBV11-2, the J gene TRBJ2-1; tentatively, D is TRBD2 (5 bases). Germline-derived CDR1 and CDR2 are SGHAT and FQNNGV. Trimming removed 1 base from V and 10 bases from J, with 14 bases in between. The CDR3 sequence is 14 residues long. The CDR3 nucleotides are TGTGCCAGCAGCTTAGGATCGGGAAAATTCGAGCAGTTCTTC. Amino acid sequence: CASSLGSGKFEQFF.

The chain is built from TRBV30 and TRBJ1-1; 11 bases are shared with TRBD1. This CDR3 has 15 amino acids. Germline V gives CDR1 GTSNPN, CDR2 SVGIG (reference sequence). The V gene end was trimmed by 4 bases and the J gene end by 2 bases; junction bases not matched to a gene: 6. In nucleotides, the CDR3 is TGTGCCTGGACAGGACAGGGGGCGTCTAACACTGAAGCTTTCTTT. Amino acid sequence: CAWTGQGASNTEAFF.

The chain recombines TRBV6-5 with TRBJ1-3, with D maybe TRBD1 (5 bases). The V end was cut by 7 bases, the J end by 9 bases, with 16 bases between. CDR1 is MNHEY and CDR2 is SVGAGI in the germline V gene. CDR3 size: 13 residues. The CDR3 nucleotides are TGTGCCAGCACCCTTAGGCAGGGCCGCACCATATATTTT. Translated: CASTLRQGRTIYF.

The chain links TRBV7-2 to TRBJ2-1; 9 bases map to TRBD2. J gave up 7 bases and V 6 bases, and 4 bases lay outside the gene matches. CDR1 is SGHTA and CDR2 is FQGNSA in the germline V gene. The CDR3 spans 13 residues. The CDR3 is CASRVTSGNEQFF. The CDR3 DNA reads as TGTGCCAGCAGAGTGACTAGCGGTAATGAGCAGTTCTTC.

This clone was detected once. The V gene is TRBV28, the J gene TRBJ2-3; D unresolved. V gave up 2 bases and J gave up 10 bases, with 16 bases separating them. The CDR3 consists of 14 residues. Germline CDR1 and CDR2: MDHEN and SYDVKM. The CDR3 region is CASSLNLAPTSQYF. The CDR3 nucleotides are TGTGCCAGCAGTTTAAATCTCGCCCCCACATCGCAGTATTTT.

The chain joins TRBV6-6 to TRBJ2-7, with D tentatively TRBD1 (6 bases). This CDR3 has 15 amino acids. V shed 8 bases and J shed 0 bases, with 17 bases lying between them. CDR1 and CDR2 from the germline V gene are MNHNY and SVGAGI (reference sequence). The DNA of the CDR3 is TGTGCCAGCGGGACGACAGGTCCGAGCTCCTACGAGCAGTACTTC. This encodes CASGTTGPSSYEQYF.

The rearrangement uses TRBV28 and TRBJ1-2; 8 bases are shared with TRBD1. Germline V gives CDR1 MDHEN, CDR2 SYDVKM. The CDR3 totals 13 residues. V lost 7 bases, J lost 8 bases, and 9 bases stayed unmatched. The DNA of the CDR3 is TGTGCCAGCACCTCCGGACAGGGTGAGGGCTACACCTTC. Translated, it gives CASTSGQGEGYTF.

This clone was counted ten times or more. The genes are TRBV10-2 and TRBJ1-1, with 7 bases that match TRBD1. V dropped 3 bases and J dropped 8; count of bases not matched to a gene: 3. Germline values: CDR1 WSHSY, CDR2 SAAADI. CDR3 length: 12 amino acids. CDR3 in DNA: TGCGCCAGCAGTGACGGGGGACAGGAAGCTTTCTTT. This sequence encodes CASSDGGQEAFF.

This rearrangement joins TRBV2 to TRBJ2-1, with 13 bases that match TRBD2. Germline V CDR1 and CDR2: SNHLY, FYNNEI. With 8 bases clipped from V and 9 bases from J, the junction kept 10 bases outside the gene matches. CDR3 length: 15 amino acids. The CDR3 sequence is CASGVGTSGNIEQFF. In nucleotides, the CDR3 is TGTGCCAGCGGGGTGGGGACTAGCGGGAATATTGAGCAGTTCTTC.

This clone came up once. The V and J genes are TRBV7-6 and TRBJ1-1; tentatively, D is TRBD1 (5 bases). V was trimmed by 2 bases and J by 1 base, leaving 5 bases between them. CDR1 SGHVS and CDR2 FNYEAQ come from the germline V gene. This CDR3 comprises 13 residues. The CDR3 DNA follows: TGTGCCAGCAGCTTAAGGGGGAACACTGAAGCTTTCTTT. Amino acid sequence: CASSLRGNTEAFF.

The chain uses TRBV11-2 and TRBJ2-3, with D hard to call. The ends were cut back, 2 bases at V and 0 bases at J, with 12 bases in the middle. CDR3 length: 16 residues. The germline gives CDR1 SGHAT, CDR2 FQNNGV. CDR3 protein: CASSLFGPSSTDTQYF. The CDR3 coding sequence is TGTGCCAGCAGCTTATTTGGCCCTTCTAGCACAGATACGCAGTATTTT.

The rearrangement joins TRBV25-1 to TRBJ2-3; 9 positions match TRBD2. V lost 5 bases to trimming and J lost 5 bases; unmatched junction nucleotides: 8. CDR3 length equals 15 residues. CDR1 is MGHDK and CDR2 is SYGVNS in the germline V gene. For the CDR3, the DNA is TGTGCCAGCAGTCTCGCGGGGGGGCTGGTAGATACGCAGTATTTT. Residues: CASSLAGGLVDTQYF.

CDR3 loop: CASSLLDAAFTDTQYF. CDR3 coding DNA: TGTGCCAGCAGTTTATTAGATGCGGCCTTCACAGATACGCAGTATTTT. The chain joins TRBV28 to TRBJ2-3; D gene uncertain. CDR1 is MDHEN, CDR2 SYDVKM, per germline. Between the trimmed V and J ends, which lost 1 base and 2 bases, there was a span of 13 bases. The CDR3 runs 16 residues.